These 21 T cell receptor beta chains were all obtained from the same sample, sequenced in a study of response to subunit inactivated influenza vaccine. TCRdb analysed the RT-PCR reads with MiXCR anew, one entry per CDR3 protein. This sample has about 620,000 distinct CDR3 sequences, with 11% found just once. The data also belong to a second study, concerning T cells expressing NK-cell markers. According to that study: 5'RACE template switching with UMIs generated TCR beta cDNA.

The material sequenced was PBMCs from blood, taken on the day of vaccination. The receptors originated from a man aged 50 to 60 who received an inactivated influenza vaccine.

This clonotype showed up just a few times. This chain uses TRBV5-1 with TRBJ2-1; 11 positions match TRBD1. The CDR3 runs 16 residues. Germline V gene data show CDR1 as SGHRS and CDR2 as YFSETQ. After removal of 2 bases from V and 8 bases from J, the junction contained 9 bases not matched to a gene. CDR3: CASSLRTGGAMDEQFF. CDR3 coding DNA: TGCGCCAGCAGCTTAAGGACAGGGGGCGCAATGGATGAGCAGTTCTTC.

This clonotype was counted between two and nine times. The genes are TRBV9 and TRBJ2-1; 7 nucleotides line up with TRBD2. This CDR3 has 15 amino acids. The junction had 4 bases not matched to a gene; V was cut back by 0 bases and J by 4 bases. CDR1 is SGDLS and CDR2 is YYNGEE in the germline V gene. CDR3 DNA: TGTGCCAGCAGCGTAGGCGGGAGTGTATACAATGAGCAGTTCTTC. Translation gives CASSVGGSVYNEQFF.

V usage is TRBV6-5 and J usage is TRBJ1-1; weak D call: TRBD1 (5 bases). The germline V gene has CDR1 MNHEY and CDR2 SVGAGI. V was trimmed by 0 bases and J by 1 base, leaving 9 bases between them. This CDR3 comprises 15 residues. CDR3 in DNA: TGTGCCAGCAGTTACTCGAGTAGGGGGAACACTGAAGCTTTCTTT. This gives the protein CASSYSSRGNTEAFF.

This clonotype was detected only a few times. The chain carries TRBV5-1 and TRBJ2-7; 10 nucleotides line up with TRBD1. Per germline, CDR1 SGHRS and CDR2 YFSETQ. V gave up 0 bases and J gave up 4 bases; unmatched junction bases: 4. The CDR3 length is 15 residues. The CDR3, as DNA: TGCGCCAGCAGCTTGGTTGGGACAGGGGTGTACGAGCAGTACTTC. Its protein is CASSLVGTGVYEQYF.

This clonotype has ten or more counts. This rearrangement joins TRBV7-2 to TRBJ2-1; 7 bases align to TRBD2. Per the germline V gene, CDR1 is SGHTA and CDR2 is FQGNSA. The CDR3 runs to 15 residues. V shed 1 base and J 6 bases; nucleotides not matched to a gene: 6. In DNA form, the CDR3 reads TGTGCCAGCAGCTTAGTGGACGGGAGGACCAATGAGCAGTTCTTC. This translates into CASSLVDGRTNEQFF.

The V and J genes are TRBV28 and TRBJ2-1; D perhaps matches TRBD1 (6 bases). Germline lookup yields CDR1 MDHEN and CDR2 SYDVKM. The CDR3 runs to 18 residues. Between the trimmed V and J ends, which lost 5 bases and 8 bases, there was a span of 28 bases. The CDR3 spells CASSPSPSYRLQGHEQFF. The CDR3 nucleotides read TGTGCCAGCAGTCCATCCCCCTCTTACCGTTTACAGGGCCATGAGCAGTTCTTC.

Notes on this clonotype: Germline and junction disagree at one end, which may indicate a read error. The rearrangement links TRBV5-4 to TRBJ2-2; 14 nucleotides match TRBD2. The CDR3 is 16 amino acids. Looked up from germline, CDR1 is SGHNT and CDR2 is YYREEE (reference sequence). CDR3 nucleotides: TGTGCCAGCAACTTGGGACTAGCGGGAGTCACCGGGGAGCTGTTTTTT. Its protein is CASNLGLAGVTGELFF.

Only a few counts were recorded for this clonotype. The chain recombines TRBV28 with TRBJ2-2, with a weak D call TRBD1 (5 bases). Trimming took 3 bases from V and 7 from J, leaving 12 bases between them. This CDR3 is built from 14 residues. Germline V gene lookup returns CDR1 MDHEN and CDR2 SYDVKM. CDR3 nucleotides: TGTGCCAGCAGTTTGACAGATTTTGGCGGGGAGCTGTTTTTT. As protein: CASSLTDFGGELFF.

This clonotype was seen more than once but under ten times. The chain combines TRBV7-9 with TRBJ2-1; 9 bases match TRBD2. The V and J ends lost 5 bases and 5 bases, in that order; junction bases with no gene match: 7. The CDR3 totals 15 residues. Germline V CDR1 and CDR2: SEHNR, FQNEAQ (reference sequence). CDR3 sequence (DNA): TGTGCCAGCAGCCGGGGACTAGCAGTCAACAATGAGCAGTTCTTC. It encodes CASSRGLAVNNEQFF.

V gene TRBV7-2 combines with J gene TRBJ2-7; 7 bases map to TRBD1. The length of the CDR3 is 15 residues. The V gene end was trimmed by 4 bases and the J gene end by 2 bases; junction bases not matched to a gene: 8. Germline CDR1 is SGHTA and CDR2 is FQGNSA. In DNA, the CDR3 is TGTGCCAGCAGCTCCGCCCCCGGGACAGCCTACGAGCAGTACTTC. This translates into CASSSAPGTAYEQYF.

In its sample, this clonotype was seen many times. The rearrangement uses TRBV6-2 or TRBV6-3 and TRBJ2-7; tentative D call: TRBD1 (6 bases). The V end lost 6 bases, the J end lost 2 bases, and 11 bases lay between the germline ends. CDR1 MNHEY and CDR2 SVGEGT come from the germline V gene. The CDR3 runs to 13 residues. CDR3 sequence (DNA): TGTGCCAGCAGCGCAGGGGTCCCCTACGAGCAGTACTTC. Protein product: CASSAGVPYEQYF.

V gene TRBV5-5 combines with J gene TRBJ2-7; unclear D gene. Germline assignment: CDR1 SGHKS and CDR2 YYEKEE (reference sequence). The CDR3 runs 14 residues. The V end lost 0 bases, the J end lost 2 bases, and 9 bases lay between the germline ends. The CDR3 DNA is TGTGCCAGCAGCTTGGTTGCAGCACCCTACGAGCAGTACTTC. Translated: CASSLVAAPYEQYF.

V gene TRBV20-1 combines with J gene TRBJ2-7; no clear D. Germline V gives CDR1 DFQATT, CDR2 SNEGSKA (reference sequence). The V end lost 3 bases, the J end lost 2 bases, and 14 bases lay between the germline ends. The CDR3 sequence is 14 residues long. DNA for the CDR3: TGCAGTGCTAGCTGGGTGGGCGGAACCTACGAGCAGTACTTC. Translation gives CSASWVGGTYEQYF.

CDR3 region: CASTQAGVETQYF. In nucleotides, the CDR3 is TGTGCCAGCACTCAGGCGGGAGTGGAGACCCAGTACTTC. V gene TRBV6-2 or TRBV6-3 combines with J gene TRBJ2-5; TRBD2 aligns across 7 bases. The CDR3 is made up of 13 amino acids. Germline V gene data show CDR1 as MNHEY and CDR2 as SVGEGT. V shed 7 bases, J shed 5 bases, and the junction held 7 bases outside the gene matches.

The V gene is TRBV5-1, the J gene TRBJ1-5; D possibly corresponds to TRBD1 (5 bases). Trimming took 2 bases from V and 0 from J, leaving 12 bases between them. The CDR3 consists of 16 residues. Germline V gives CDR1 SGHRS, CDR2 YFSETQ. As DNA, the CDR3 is TGCGCCAGCAGCTTAGGGGAGGCTGGTAGCAATCAGCCCCAGCATTTT. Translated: CASSLGEAGSNQPQHF.

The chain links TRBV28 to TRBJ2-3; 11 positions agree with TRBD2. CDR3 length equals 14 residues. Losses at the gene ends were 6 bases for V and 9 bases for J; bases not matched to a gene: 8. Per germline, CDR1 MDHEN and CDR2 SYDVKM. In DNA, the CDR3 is TGTGCCAGCAGCCCCCGACTAGCGGGATGGACGCAGTATTTT. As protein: CASSPRLAGWTQYF. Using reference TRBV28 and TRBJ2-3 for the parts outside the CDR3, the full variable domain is DVKVTQSSRYLVKRTGEKVFLECVQDMDHENMFWYRQDPGLGLRLIYFSYDVKMKEKGDIPEGYSVSREKKERFSLILESASTNQTSMYLCASSPRLAGWTQYFGPGTRLTVL.

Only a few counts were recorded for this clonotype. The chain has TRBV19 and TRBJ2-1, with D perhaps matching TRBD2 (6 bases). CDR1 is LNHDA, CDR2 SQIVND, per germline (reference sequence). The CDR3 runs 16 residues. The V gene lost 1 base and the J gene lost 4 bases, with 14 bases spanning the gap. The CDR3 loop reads CASSIAGLAKYNEQFF. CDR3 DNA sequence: TGTGCCAGTAGTATAGCCGGGCTAGCGAAGTACAATGAGCAGTTCTTC.

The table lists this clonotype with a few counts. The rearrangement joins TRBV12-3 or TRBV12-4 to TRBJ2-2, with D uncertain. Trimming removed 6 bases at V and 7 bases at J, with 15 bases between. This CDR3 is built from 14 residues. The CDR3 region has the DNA TGTGCCAGCAGCCCCCTGGGAATAGACGGGGAGCTGTTTTTT. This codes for CASSPLGIDGELFF.

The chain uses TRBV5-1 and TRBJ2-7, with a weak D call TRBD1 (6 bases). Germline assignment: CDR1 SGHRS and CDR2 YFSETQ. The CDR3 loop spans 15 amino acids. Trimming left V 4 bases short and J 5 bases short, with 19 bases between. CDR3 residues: CASSTHHRVGDEQYF. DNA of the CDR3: TGCGCCAGCAGCACACATCACAGGGTGGGCGACGAGCAGTACTTC. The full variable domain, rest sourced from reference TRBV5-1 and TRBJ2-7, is KAGVTQTPRYLIKTRGQQVTLSCSPISGHRSVSWYQQTPGQGLQFLFEYFSETQRNKGNFPGRFSGRQFSNSRSEMNVSTLELGDSALYLCASSTHHRVGDEQYFGPGTRLTVT.

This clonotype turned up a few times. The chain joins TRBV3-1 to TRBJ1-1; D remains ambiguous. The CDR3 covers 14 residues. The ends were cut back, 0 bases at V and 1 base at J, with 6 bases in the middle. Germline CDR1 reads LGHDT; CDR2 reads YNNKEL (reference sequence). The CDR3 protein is CASSQEVRNTEAFF. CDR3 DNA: TGTGCCAGCAGCCAAGAGGTCAGGAACACTGAAGCTTTCTTT.

The CDR3 DNA reads TGTGCCAGCTCTAGGGACTACCCTCGTAATGAGCAGTTCTTC. Amino acids: CASSRDYPRNEQFF. This chain joins TRBV18 and TRBJ2-1, with 7 positions matching TRBD2. CDR3 size: 14 residues. V shed 6 bases and J 7 bases; nucleotides not matched to a gene: 9. The germline V gene has CDR1 KGHSH and CDR2 LQKENI.